A single sample gave rise to the 2 T cell receptor beta chains below, sequenced in a study of shared clonotypes between healthy human individuals. This table comes from immunoSEQ multiplex PCR, and its TCRdb copy is limited to in-frame clones, with some not included. The sample lists 500,000 to 650,000 clones; around 77% were seen once. The specimen was PBMCs. These receptors all come from a woman aged 35 to 49 in good health. Some clones in this sample may be carry-over from other donors' samples.

This clone has only a few counts. The chain recombines TRBV10-3 with TRBJ2-1, with D possibly matching TRBD2 (7 bases). Germline CDR1 and CDR2: ENHRY and SYGVKD. Deletions cut 8 bases from V and 3 bases from J, with 14 bases between. This CDR3 contains 14 residues. In DNA, the CDR3 is TGTGCCATCCGAGGGGGGGAGCGCTACAATGAGCAGTTCTTC. It specifies CAIRGGERYNEQFF.

J is TRBJ2-1 and V is TRBV4-3, with 11 nucleotides matching TRBD1. CDR3 length equals 16 residues. The germline V gene has CDR1 LGHNA and CDR2 YSLEER. V trimming: 3 bases; J trimming: 6 bases; junction bases outside the gene matches: 7. CDR3 region: CASSHGTGGISNEQFF. The DNA for the CDR3 is TGCGCCAGCAGCCACGGGACAGGGGGGATCTCCAATGAGCAGTTCTTC.